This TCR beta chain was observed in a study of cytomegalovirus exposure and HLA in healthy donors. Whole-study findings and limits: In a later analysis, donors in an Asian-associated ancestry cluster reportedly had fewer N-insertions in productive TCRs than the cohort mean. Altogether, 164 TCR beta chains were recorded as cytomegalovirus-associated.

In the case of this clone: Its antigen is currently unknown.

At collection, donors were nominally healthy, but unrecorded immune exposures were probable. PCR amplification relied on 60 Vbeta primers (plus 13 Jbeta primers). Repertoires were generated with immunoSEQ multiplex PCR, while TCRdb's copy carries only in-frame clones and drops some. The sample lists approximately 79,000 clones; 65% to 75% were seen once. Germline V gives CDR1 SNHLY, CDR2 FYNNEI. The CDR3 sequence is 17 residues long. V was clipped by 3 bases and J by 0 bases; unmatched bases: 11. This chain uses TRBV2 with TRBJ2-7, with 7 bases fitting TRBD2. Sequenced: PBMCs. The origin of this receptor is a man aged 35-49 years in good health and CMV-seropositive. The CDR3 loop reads CASSELRSGVSSYEQYF. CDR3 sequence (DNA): TGTGCCAGCAGTGAGTTAAGGAGCGGGGTATCCTCCTACGAGCAGTACTTC.